Detailed here is one TCR beta chain. Method: immunoSEQ multiplex PCR; TCRdb's copy keeps in-frame clones and lacks some. The sample comprises approximately 190,000 clones, roughly 82% of which are singletons, and approximately 7.8% rests with the top ten. This sample was taken from a study of blood T cell repertoires in COVID-19. For the study at large: T cells, B-cell-depleted T cells, or PBMCs supplied cDNA or gDNA.

The V gene lost 0 bases and the J gene lost 7 bases, with 15 bases spanning the gap. Germline loops: CDR1 LGHDT, CDR2 YNNKEL (reference sequence). The CDR3 totals 15 residues. This sequence originates from a woman aged 60-75 years with COVID-19, enrolled during active disease. V is TRBV3-1 (or the pseudogene TRBV3-2) and J is TRBJ2-5, with D possibly TRBD2 on 5 matching bases. The material sequenced was peripheral blood. This CDR3 reads CASSQDGSFGRTQYF. The CDR3 nucleotides are TGTGCCAGCAGCCAAGATGGAAGTTTTGGGAGGACCCAGTACTTC.